This entry lists 8 T cell receptor beta chains sequenced from one sample in a study of tumor and adjacent non-tumor tissue in lung cancer. TCRbeta libraries were built with three rounds of nested PCR, modified from ARM-PCR. Using its own MiXCR run on the multiplex PCR reads, TCRdb lists one record per CDR3 protein. There are fewer than 55,000 distinct CDR3 sequences in the sample; roughly 60% occur only once, and around a fifth lies in the top ten. No cell sorting was done before RNA was extracted from the tissue. More than 3 cm separated this lung sample from the edge of the tumor. The sample was distant non-tumor lung tissue. The receptors here all came from a woman aged 40 to 50 with non-small cell lung cancer.

Notes on this clonotype: The CDR3 ends on some other residue instead of the conserved phenylalanine or tryptophan, so this is likely a read error. V is TRBV11-2 and J is TRBJ1-6; D is unresolved. The CDR3 is 15 residues long. Between the trimmed V and J ends, which lost 3 bases and 4 bases, there was a span of 10 bases. Germline values: CDR1 SGHAT, CDR2 FQNNGV. CDR3 residues: CASSFGSSYNSPLHS. The CDR3 DNA reads as TGTGCCAGCAGCTTTGGTAGCTCATATAATTCACCCCTCCACTCT.

Details on this clonotype: A much bigger clone sits one base away, suggesting this may be a read error. This chain joins TRBV30 and TRBJ2-7; 11 bases line up with TRBD2. The germline V gene has CDR1 GTSNPN and CDR2 SVGIG (reference sequence). The CDR3 contains 15 residues. This chain's CDR3 is CDWRDTSGSSYEQYF. As DNA, the CDR3 is TGTGACTGGAGGGACACTAGCGGGAGTTCCTACGAGCAGTACTTC.

The chain carries TRBV7-9 and TRBJ1-2; D not resolved. CDR1 and CDR2 from the germline V gene are SEHNR and FQNEAQ (reference sequence). This CDR3 region has 15 residues. Trimming left V 9 bases short and J 4 bases short, with 21 bases between. CDR3 bases: TGTGCCAGTAGCCAACCTGACTCGGAGGGCTATGGCTACACCTTC. It translates to CASSQPDSEGYGYTF.

This clonotype was recorded many times. The chain uses TRBV4-1 and TRBJ2-1; 16 bases fit TRBD2. After removal of 3 bases from V and 3 bases from J, the junction contained 11 bases not matched to a gene. Germline CDR1 and CDR2: MGHRA and YSYEKL. The CDR3 runs to 20 residues. The DNA of the CDR3 is TGCGCCAGCAGCCAGAAGCCGGGACTAGCGGGAGGGAACGTCTACAATGAGCAGTTCTTC. Protein product: CASSQKPGLAGGNVYNEQFF.

By sample fraction, this clonotype is medium-sized. The chain is built from TRBV7-9 and TRBJ2-5; D may be TRBD1 (6 bases). The V and J ends lost 3 bases and 6 bases respectively, with 11 bases between them. The CDR3 runs to 13 residues. Germline lookup yields CDR1 SEHNR and CDR2 FQNEAQ (reference sequence). The DNA of the CDR3 is TGTGCCAGCAGCTTGAACAGGGAGAAGACCCAGTACTTC. The encoded protein is CASSLNREKTQYF.

As for this clonotype: A junction end diverges from the germline sequence, so it may reflect a read error. The V call is TRBV12-3 or TRBV12-4, the J call TRBJ2-1, with 9 bases lining up with TRBD1. There are 15 residues in the CDR3. DNA for the CDR3: TGTGCCACCAGTTTGACAGGGGGGGAGAAGAATGAGCAGTTCTTC. Its translation: CATSLTGGEKNEQFF.

With respect to this clonotype: At one end, the junction sequence differs from germline, possibly due to a read error. J is TRBJ2-7 and V is TRBV2, with 7 bases lining up with TRBD1. CDR3 size: 11 residues. Germline V CDR1 and CDR2: SNHLY, FYNNEI. CDR3 residues: CASSETRGQYF. In DNA, the CDR3 is TGTGCCAGCAGTGAGACAAGGGGGCAGTATTTC.

With regard to this clonotype: Lacking the conserved final phenylalanine or tryptophan, this CDR3 likely reflects a read error. This chain uses TRBV6-1 with TRBJ1-5; the D is unclear. The CDR3 totals 15 residues. The germline gives CDR1 MNHNS, CDR2 SASEGT. Trimming removed 5 bases from V and 6 bases from J, with 17 bases in between. The CDR3 nucleotides read TGTGCCAGCAGTAGAGGGCAGGTGGATGGTCAGCCCCAGCATTCT. It encodes CASSRGQVDGQPQHS.